A single sample gave rise to the 28 T cell receptor beta chains below, sequenced in a study of T cell responses to AZD1222 COVID-19 vaccine. Clones were sequenced by immunoSEQ multiplex PCR, and TCRdb holds only the in-frame ones, with some missing. In the table there are some 110,000 clones, around 89% of which are singletons. The material was peripheral blood, obtained on day 0 of AZD1222 vaccination. These receptors were obtained from an adult in good health.

The chain links TRBV18 to TRBJ1-2; tentatively, D is TRBD1 (5 bases). This CDR3 spans 14 amino acids. From germline, CDR1 is KGHSH and CDR2 LQKENI. Trimming took 3 bases from V and 1 from J, leaving 9 bases between them. The CDR3 loop is CASSPAQDNYGYTF. Written as DNA, the CDR3 is TGTGCCAGCTCACCTGCACAGGATAACTATGGCTACACCTTC.

The V and J genes are TRBV28 and TRBJ1-2; weak D call: TRBD1 (6 bases). The CDR3 length is 13 residues. Trimming took off 8 bases at V and 2 bases at J, with 12 bases between the two ends. The germline gives CDR1 MDHEN, CDR2 SYDVKM. CDR3 protein: CASRTDTNYGYTF. CDR3 DNA: TGTGCCAGCCGGACAGATACAAACTATGGCTACACCTTC.

The V call is TRBV7-2, the J call TRBJ2-2; the D gene is possibly TRBD2 (6 bases). Looked up from germline, CDR1 is SGHTA and CDR2 is FQGNSA. Trimming stripped 5 bases from V and 6 bases from J, with 10 bases between. The CDR3 has 13 amino acids. CDR3 coding DNA: TGTGCCAGCAGCCGGCCGGGGGCCGGGGAGCTGTTTTTT. Its translation is CASSRPGAGELFF.

This clone was detected once. This chain uses TRBV3-1 (or the pseudogene TRBV3-2) with TRBJ2-7, with D tentatively TRBD1 (5 bases). This CDR3 comprises 12 residues. The V and J ends lost 2 bases and 9 bases respectively, with 11 bases between them. CDR1 is LGHDT, CDR2 YNNKEL, per germline (reference sequence). In DNA, the CDR3 is TGTGCCAGCAGCCAAAGTCCAGGGCGGCAGTACTTC. Translation: CASSQSPGRQYF.

The V gene is TRBV7-3, the J gene TRBJ2-1; 9 positions agree with TRBD1. V lost 2 bases to trimming and J lost 2 bases; unmatched junction nucleotides: 7. In germline, CDR1 is SGHTA, CDR2 FQGTGA. The CDR3 runs to 17 residues. This CDR3 is CASSLGSGTGPYNEQFF. In nucleotides, the CDR3 is TGTGCCAGCAGCTTAGGCTCCGGGACAGGGCCCTACAATGAGCAGTTCTTC. The variable domain in full, completed from reference TRBV7-3 and TRBJ2-1, reads GAGVSQTPSNKVTEKGKYVELRCDPISGHTALYWYRQSLGQGPEFLIYFQGTGAADDSGLPNDRFFAVRPEGSVSTLKIQRTERGDSAVYLCASSLGSGTGPYNEQFFGPGTRLTVL.

The chain employs TRBV28 and TRBJ2-7, with 12 nucleotides matching TRBD1. CDR3 size: 15 residues. Trimming cost V 8 bases and J 3 bases; bases outside gene matches: 8. CDR1 is MDHEN and CDR2 is SYDVKM in the germline V gene. The CDR3 is CASFRDRGQIYEQYF. CDR3 coding DNA: TGTGCCAGCTTTAGGGACAGGGGGCAGATCTACGAGCAGTACTTC.

The chain couples TRBV19 to TRBJ2-7, with D uncertain. The germline CDR1 and CDR2 sequences are LNHDA and SQIVND (reference sequence). The CDR3 is 12 amino acids. V lost 5 bases to trimming and J lost 1 base, with 6 bases between them. CDR3 DNA sequence: TGTGCCAGTAGTGGGCTTTCCTACGAGCAGTACTTC. Translated, it gives CASSGLSYEQYF.

The chain is built from TRBV15 and TRBJ1-5; 9 nucleotides line up with TRBD1. Germline V lookup: CDR1 LNHNV, CDR2 YYDKDF (reference sequence). Trimming took 0 bases from V and 3 from J; bases not matched to a gene: 3. The CDR3 is made up of 16 amino acids. In nucleotides, the CDR3 is TGTGCCACCAGCAGAGATGGGACAGGGCTCAATCAGCCCCAGCATTTT. Its protein is CATSRDGTGLNQPQHF. Drawing the rest from reference TRBV15 and TRBJ1-5, the complete variable domain is DAMVIQNPRYQVTQFGKPVTLSCSQTLNHNVMYWYQQKSSQAPKLLFHYYDKDFNNEADTPDNFQSRRPNTSFCFLDIRSPGLGDTAMYLCATSRDGTGLNQPQHFGDGTRLSIL.

CDR3 nucleotides: TGTGCCAGCACACAGGGGAGGTACAATGAGCAGTTCTTC. This translates into CASTQGRYNEQFF. V usage is TRBV6-5 and J usage is TRBJ2-1; D perhaps matches TRBD1 (7 bases). The germline V and J ends were trimmed by 7 bases and 4 bases, with 11 bases remaining between them. The CDR3 has 13 residues. Germline CDR1 MNHEY, CDR2 SVGAGI.

The rearrangement uses TRBV7-8 and TRBJ2-5, with 7 bases that match TRBD2. Germline values: CDR1 SGHVS, CDR2 FQNEAQ. The CDR3 covers 15 residues. Trimming removed 1 base from V and 2 bases from J; junction bases left unmatched: 4. Written as DNA, the CDR3 is TGTGCCAGCAGCTTAGACCCTAGCGGACAAGAGACCCAGTACTTC. This sequence encodes CASSLDPSGQETQYF.

The chain joins TRBV5-1 to TRBJ1-3; D gene ambiguous. Trimming left V 0 bases short and J 3 bases short, with 13 bases between. Germline assignment: CDR1 SGHRS and CDR2 YFSETQ. The CDR3 is made up of 16 amino acids. CDR3 protein: CASSLGPGLSGNTIYF. The CDR3 DNA follows: TGCGCCAGCAGCTTGGGCCCGGGGTTGAGTGGAAACACCATATATTTT.

A single count supports this clone. This rearrangement joins TRBV13 to TRBJ2-7; 9 bases match TRBD1. With 4 bases clipped from V and 5 bases from J, the junction kept 3 bases outside the gene matches. The V gene's germline CDR1 is PRHDT and CDR2 FYEKMQ (reference sequence). This CDR3 comprises 13 residues. CDR3: CASSWTGVHEQYF. The CDR3 DNA is TGTGCCAGCAGCTGGACAGGGGTCCACGAGCAGTACTTC.

The chain employs TRBV5-1 and TRBJ2-1; TRBD1 matches 9 bases. Germline CDR1 and CDR2: SGHRS and YFSETQ. The CDR3 runs to 15 residues. With V trimmed by 2 bases and J by 9 bases, 9 bases remained unmatched. CDR3 region: CASSFETGGTGEQFF. The CDR3 DNA sequence: TGCGCCAGCAGCTTCGAGACAGGGGGGACGGGTGAGCAGTTCTTC.

V is TRBV4-1 and J is TRBJ2-5; D perhaps matches TRBD2 (5 bases). The CDR3 is 14 residues long. Germline V gene data show CDR1 as MGHRA and CDR2 as YSYEKL. Trimming removed 0 bases at V and 5 bases at J, with 10 bases between. The CDR3 nucleotides are TGCGCCAGCAGCCAAGAGGCGGGTGGTGAGACCCAGTACTTC. This encodes CASSQEAGGETQYF.

The gene calls are TRBV6-2 or TRBV6-3 and TRBJ2-7, with TRBD2 identical over 8 bases. Per germline, CDR1 MNHEY and CDR2 SVGEGT. There are 16 residues in the CDR3. J was trimmed by 3 bases and V by 0 bases; bases with no gene match: 7. This chain's CDR3 is CASSYSASGYHYEQYF. The CDR3 DNA sequence: TGTGCCAGCAGTTACTCGGCTAGCGGGTATCACTACGAGCAGTACTTC.

The chain carries TRBV9 and TRBJ2-1; the D gene is possibly TRBD2 (6 bases). This CDR3 contains 16 residues. Germline lookup yields CDR1 SGDLS and CDR2 YYNGEE. Trimming cost V 4 bases and J 2 bases, with 16 bases left between them. In nucleotides, the CDR3 is TGTGCCAGCAGCCCCGGGGGAGGCCAAGCCTACAATGAGCAGTTCTTC. This translates into CASSPGGGQAYNEQFF.

This rearrangement joins TRBV28 to TRBJ1-1, with D tentatively TRBD1 (5 bases). This CDR3 is built from 13 residues. Germline V gene data show CDR1 as MDHEN and CDR2 as SYDVKM. Trimming pared 10 bases from V and 3 bases from J, leaving 15 bases between. The CDR3 region has the DNA TGTGCCACCGTAAGGGGATGGGACACTGAAGCTTTCTTT. Translation gives CATVRGWDTEAFF.

V gene TRBV14 combines with J gene TRBJ2-2, with 13 bases that match TRBD2. Germline V gene lookup returns CDR1 SGHDN and CDR2 FVKESK. CDR3 length: 15 residues. Trimming at V came to 6 bases and at J to 5 bases, leaving 3 bases not matched to a gene. The CDR3 DNA reads as TGTGCCAGCAGTAAACTAGCGGGAGGGACCGGGGAGCTGTTTTTT. It is translated as CASSKLAGGTGELFF.

The V call is TRBV27, the J call TRBJ2-7; 11 nucleotides match TRBD2. J lost 1 base, V lost 8 bases, and 4 bases had no gene match. Germline assignment: CDR1 MNHEY and CDR2 SMNVEV (reference sequence). The CDR3 consists of 14 residues. The CDR3 region is CASGGTSGSYEQYF. Written as DNA, the CDR3 is TGTGCCAGCGGCGGGACTAGCGGTTCCTACGAGCAGTACTTC.

The rearrangement joins TRBV7-2 to TRBJ2-5, with 7 bases aligning to TRBD2. The CDR3 extends over 16 amino acids. Germline V gene sequence: CDR1 SGHTA, CDR2 FQGNSA. V dropped 6 bases and J dropped 1; count of bases not matched to a gene: 11. The CDR3 DNA reads TGTGCCAGCAGTCAAGGCGGGACTAACCTCCAAGAGACCCAGTACTTC. Translation gives CASSQGGTNLQETQYF.

The gene calls are TRBV7-3 and TRBJ2-3; tentative D call: TRBD2 (6 bases). The V and J ends lost 2 bases and 3 bases respectively, with 12 bases between them. There are 15 residues in the CDR3. CDR1 is SGHTA, CDR2 FQGTGA, per germline. Here the CDR3 reads CASSLGTGVTDTQYF. The CDR3, as DNA: TGTGCCAGCAGCTTAGGTACGGGAGTGACAGATACGCAGTATTTT. The entire variable domain, with the rest obtained from reference TRBV7-3 and TRBJ2-3, is as follows: GAGVSQTPSNKVTEKGKYVELRCDPISGHTALYWYRQSLGQGPEFLIYFQGTGAADDSGLPNDRFFAVRPEGSVSTLKIQRTERGDSAVYLCASSLGTGVTDTQYFGPGTRLTVL.

The chain links TRBV11-1 to TRBJ1-1; TRBD1 matches 8 bases. CDR3 length: 14 amino acids. Trimming removed 4 bases from V and 4 bases from J; junction bases left unmatched: 5. CDR1 is SGHAT and CDR2 is FQDESV in the germline V gene (reference sequence). CDR3 in amino acids: CASSSDRGGTEAFF. Here the CDR3 DNA reads TGTGCCAGCAGCTCAGACAGGGGAGGCACTGAAGCTTTCTTT.

The rearrangement uses TRBV28 and TRBJ1-5; 7 nucleotides match TRBD1. CDR1 is MDHEN, CDR2 SYDVKM, per germline. Trimming cost V 5 bases and J 2 bases; bases outside gene matches: 9. CDR3 length equals 16 residues. This CDR3 reads CASSTETGFRNQPQHF. The CDR3 DNA is TGTGCCAGCAGTACCGAGACAGGGTTTCGCAATCAGCCCCAGCATTTT.

The chain uses TRBV24-1 and TRBJ2-2, with D tentatively TRBD1 or TRBD2 (5 bases each). From germline, CDR1 is KGHDR and CDR2 SFDVKD. Trimming removed 9 bases from V and 5 bases from J, with 21 bases in between. The CDR3 is made up of 16 amino acids. The CDR3 protein is CATLGTGSRRTGELFF. The CDR3 DNA follows: TGTGCCACCCTAGGGACGGGGAGTAGGAGGACCGGGGAGCTGTTTTTT.

The chain uses TRBV6-2 or TRBV6-3 and TRBJ1-2; D remains ambiguous. Germline V CDR1 and CDR2: MNHEY, SVGEGT. The V end lost 6 bases, the J end lost 7 bases, and 12 bases lay between the germline ends. The CDR3 has 12 residues. The CDR3 is CASSPGSFGYTF. The CDR3 DNA reads TGTGCCAGCAGCCCCGGGAGTTTTGGCTACACCTTC.

This rearrangement joins TRBV2 to TRBJ1-2, with 9 bases that match TRBD1. Germline CDR1 and CDR2: SNHLY and FYNNEI. The CDR3 length is 14 residues. V was clipped by 6 bases and J by 2 bases; unmatched bases: 4. CDR3 region: CASSRDRGNYGYTF. The CDR3 nucleotides are TGTGCCAGCAGCCGTGACAGGGGGAACTATGGCTACACCTTC.

The CDR3 region is CASSPSGSEYEQYF. CDR3 in DNA: TGTGCCAGCAGCCCTAGCGGGAGTGAGTACGAGCAGTACTTC. V gene TRBV3-1 (or the pseudogene TRBV3-2) combines with J gene TRBJ2-7; 10 nucleotides line up with TRBD2. This CDR3 is 14 amino acids long. The V gene end was trimmed by 4 bases and the J gene end by 4 bases; junction bases not matched to a gene: 4. Germline V gene lookup returns CDR1 LGHDT and CDR2 YNNKEL (reference sequence).

The chain links TRBV5-1 to TRBJ2-7, with TRBD1 matching 12 bases. This CDR3 is 19 amino acids long. V gave up 3 bases and J gave up 0 bases; unmatched junction bases: 13. The V gene's germline CDR1 is SGHRS and CDR2 YFSETQ. The CDR3 reads CASSSYGGQGARSSYEQYF. The CDR3 coding sequence is TGCGCCAGCAGCTCCTATGGGGGACAGGGGGCAAGGAGCTCCTACGAGCAGTACTTC.